This TCR beta chain was retrieved from a study of blood T cell repertoires in COVID-19. Whole-study context: The origin of the acute and convalescent COVID-19 samples was the United States, Italy and Spain.

From germline, CDR1 is LGHDT and CDR2 YNNKEL (reference sequence). The trim removed 0 bases at V and 4 bases at J, leaving 12 bases unmatched. This CDR3 spans 18 amino acids. Per the original methods: Scientists estimated how many nucleated cells there were by amplifying reference gene primers. The protocol was immunoSEQ multiplex PCR, while the TCRdb copy is restricted to in-frame clones and leaves out a portion. D and trimming come from the DNA, and the V and J calls and clone size come from that table. Of a few hundred thousand clones listed, around 91% were seen once; the top ten hold around 2.3%.

Material for sequencing was peripheral blood. The TCR sequence derives from an older woman with COVID-19, enrolled during active disease. The V call is TRBV3-1 (or the pseudogene TRBV3-2), the J call TRBJ1-2, with 9 bases aligning to TRBD1. CDR3 sequence (DNA): TGTGCCAGCAGCCAAGATGTCCCTAGACAGGGGGTAAGCTATGGCTACACCTTC. This encodes CASSQDVPRQGVSYGYTF.